Listed below are T cell receptor beta chains from one sample, sequenced in a study of T-cell reconstitution after alpha-beta-depleted transplantation in children. TCRdb re-called the PCR reads with MiXCR, one entry per CDR3 protein. This table holds hundreds of thousands of distinct CDR3 sequences, 20% to 25% found once. The sample was PBMCs, mostly from graft donor cells, taken 360 days after TCRalphabeta/CD19-depleted stem cell transplant. The receptors stem from a boy under two years old who had a stem cell transplant for acute myeloid leukemia, so the T cells may come from the graft donor. Each CDR3 is given with its conserved first and last residue.

j_call v_call cdr3_aa
TRBJ2-1 TRBV27 CASSFQGEEQFF
TRBJ1-2 TRBV12-3/TRBV12-4 CASSLGDGGYTF
TRBJ2-1 TRBV6-2/TRBV6-3 CASRGTSEDEQFF
TRBJ2-3 TRBV7-9 CASSFGAPSYTDTQYF
TRBJ1-1 TRBV6-5 CASSYGDRERTEAFF
TRBJ2-3 TRBV20-1 CSAPSAWASTDTQYF
TRBJ2-2 TRBV29-1 CSVWAGTGTNTGELFF
TRBJ2-7 TRBV7-2 CASSPGTMSTSYEQYF
TRBJ2-1 TRBV20-1 CSARFHDSSYNEQFF
TRBJ2-5 TRBV25-1 CASSEWTVKTQYF
TRBJ2-5 TRBV5-1 CASSWGASGQETQYF
TRBJ2-5 TRBV20-1 CSARRQTLGETQYF
TRBJ1-1 TRBV12-3/TRBV12-4 CASSFLLNTEAFF
TRBJ2-2 TRBV12-3/TRBV12-4 CASSPGTPAGELFF
TRBJ2-5 TRBV11-2 CASSLGGDGETQYF
TRBJ2-7 TRBV13 CASSGTLFADEQYF
TRBJ1-1 TRBV20-1 CSARRVGTEAFF
TRBJ1-3 TRBV29-1 CSVVGEEDTIYF
TRBJ2-3 TRBV14 CASSRHKGDTQYF
TRBJ1-1 TRBV4-2 CASSQPYRDGAEAFF
TRBJ1-2 TRBV20-1 CSARVGGNYGYTF
TRBJ2-1 TRBV19 CASSIAPYGGEQFF